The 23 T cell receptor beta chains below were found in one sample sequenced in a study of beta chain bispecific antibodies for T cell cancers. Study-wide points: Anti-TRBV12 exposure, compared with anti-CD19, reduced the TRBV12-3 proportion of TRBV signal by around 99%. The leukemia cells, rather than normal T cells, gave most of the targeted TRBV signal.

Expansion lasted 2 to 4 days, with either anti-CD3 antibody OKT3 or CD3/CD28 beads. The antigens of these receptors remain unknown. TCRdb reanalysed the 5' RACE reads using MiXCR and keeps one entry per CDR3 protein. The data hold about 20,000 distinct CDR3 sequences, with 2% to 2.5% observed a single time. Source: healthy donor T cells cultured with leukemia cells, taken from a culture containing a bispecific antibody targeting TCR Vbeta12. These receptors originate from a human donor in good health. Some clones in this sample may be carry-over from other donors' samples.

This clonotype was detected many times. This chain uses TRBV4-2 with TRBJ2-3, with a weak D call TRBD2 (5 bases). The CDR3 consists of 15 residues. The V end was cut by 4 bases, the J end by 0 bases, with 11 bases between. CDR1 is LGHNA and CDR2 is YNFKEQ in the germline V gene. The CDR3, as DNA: TGTGCCAGCAGCCTCCAAGACTACAGCACAGATACGCAGTATTTT. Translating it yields CASSLQDYSTDTQYF.

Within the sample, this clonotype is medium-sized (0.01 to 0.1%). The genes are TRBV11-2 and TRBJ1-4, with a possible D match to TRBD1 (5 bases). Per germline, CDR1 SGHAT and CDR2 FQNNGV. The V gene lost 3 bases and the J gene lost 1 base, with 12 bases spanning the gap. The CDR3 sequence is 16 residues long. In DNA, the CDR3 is TGTGCCAGCAGCTTCGGGGGTGATGAAACTAATGAAAAACTGTTTTTT. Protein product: CASSFGGDETNEKLFF. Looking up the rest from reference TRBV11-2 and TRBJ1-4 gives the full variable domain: EAGVAQSPRYKIIEKRQSVAFWCNPISGHATLYWYQQILGQGPKLLIQFQNNGVVDDSQLPKDRFSAERLKGVDSTLKIQPAKLEDSAVYLCASSFGGDETNEKLFFGSGTQLSVL.

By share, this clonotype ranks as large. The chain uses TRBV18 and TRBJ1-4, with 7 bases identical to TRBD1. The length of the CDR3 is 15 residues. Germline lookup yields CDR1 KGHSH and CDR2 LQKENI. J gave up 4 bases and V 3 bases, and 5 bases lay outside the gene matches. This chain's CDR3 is CASSPRGQNNEKLFF. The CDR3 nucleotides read TGTGCCAGCTCACCCCGGGGACAGAATAATGAAAAACTGTTTTTT.

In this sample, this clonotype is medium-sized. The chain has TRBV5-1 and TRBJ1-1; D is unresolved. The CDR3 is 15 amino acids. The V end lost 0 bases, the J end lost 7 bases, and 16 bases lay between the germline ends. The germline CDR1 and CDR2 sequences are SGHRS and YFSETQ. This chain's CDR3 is CASSLDDPGSNEAFF. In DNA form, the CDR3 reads TGCGCCAGCAGCTTGGACGATCCGGGGTCAAATGAAGCTTTCTTT.

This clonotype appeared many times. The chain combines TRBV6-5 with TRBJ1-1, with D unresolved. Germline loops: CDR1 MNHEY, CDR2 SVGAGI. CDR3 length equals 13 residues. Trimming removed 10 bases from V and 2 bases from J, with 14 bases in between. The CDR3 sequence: CATQGLINTEAFF. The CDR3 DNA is TGTGCCACCCAAGGGTTGATAAACACTGAAGCTTTCTTT.

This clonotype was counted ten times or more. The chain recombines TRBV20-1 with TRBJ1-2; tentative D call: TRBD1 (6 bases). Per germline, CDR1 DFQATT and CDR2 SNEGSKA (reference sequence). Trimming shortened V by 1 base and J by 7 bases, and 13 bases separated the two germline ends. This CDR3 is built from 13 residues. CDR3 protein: CSARAGGPSGYTF. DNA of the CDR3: TGCAGTGCTAGAGCGGGGGGCCCGTCTGGCTACACCTTC.

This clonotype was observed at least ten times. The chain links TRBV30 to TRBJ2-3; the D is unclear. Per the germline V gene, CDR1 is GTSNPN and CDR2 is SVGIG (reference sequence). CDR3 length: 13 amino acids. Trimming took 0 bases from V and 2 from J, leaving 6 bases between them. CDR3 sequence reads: CAWSVVHTDTQYF. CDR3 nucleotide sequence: TGTGCCTGGAGTGTTGTCCACACAGATACGCAGTATTTT.

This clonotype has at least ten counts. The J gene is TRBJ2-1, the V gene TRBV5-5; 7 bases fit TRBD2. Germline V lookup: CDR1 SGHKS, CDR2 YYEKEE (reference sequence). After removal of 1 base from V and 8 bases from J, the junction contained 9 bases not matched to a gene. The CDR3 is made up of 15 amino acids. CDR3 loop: CASSLLDGGWDEQFF. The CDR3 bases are TGTGCCAGCAGCTTGCTTGACGGGGGGTGGGATGAGCAGTTCTTC.

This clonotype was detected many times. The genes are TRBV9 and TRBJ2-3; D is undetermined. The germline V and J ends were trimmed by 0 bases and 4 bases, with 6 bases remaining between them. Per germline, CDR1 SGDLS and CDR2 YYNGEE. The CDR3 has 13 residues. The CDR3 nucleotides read TGTGCCAGCAGCGTAGTAGAGGCAGATACGCAGTATTTT. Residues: CASSVVEADTQYF. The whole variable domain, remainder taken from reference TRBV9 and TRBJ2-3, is DSGVTQTPKHLITATGQRVTLRCSPRSGDLSVYWYQQSLDQGLQFLIQYYNGEERAKGNILERFSAQQFPDLHSELNLSSLELGDSALYFCASSVVEADTQYFGPGTRLTVL.

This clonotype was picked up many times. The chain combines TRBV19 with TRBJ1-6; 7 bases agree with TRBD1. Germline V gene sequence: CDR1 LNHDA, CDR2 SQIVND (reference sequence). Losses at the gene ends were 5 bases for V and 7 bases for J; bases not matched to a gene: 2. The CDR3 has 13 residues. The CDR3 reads CASSLGQNSPLHF. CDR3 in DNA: TGTGCCAGTAGTTTGGGACAGAATTCACCCCTCCACTTT.

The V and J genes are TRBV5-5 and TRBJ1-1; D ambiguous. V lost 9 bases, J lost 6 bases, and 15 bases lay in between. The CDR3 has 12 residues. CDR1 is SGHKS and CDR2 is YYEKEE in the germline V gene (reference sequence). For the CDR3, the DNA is TGTGCCAACGCGAACCCACTCCCTGAAGCTTTCTTT. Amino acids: CANANPLPEAFF.

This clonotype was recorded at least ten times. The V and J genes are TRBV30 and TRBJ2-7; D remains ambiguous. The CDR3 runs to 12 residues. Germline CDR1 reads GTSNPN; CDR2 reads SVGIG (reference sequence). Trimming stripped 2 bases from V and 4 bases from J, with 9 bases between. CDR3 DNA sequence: TGTGCCTGGAGTCCGGCCAGGTACGAGCAGTACTTC. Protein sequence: CAWSPARYEQYF. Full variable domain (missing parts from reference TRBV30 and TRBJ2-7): SQTIHQWPATLVQPVGSPLSLECTVEGTSNPNLYWYRQAAGRGLQLLFYSVGIGQISSEVPQNLSASRPQDRQFILSSKKLLLSDSGFYLCAWSPARYEQYFGPGTRLTVT.

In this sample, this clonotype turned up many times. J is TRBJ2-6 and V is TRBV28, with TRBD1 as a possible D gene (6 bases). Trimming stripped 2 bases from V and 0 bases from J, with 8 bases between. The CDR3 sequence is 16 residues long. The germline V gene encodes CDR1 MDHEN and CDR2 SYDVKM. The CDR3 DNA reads TGTGCCAGCAGTTTAGGGGGCGGCTCTGGGGCCAACGTCCTGACTTTC. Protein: CASSLGGGSGANVLTF.

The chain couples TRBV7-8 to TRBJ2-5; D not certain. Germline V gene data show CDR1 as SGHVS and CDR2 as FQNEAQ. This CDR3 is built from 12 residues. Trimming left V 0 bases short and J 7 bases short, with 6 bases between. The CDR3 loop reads CASSLATWTQYF. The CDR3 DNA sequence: TGTGCCAGCAGCTTAGCTACGTGGACCCAGTACTTC.

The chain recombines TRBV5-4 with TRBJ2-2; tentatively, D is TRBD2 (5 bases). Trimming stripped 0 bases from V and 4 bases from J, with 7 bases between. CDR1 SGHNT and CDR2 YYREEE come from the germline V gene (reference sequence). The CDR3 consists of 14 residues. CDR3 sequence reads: CASSLVGSTGELFF. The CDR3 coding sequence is TGTGCCAGCAGCTTGGTAGGGAGCACCGGGGAGCTGTTTTTT.

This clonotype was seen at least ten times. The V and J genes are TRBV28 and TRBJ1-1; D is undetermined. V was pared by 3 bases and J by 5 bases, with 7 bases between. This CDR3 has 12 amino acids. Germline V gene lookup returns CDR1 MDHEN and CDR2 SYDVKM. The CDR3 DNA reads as TGTGCCAGCAGTTTTGAAGGTACTGAAGCTTTCTTT. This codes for CASSFEGTEAFF.

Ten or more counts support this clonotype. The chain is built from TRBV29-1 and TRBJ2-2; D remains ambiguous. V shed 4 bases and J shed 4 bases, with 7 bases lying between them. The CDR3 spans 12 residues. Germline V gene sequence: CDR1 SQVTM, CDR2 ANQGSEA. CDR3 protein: CSVVIPTGELFF. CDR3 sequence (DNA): TGCAGCGTTGTGATTCCCACCGGGGAGCTGTTTTTT.

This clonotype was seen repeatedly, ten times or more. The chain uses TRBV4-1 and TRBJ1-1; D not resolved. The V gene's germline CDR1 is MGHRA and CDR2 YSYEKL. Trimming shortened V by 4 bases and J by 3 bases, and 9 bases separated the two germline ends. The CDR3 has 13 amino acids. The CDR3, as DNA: TGCGCCAGCAGCCGCTCCTTGGACACTGAAGCTTTCTTT. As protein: CASSRSLDTEAFF.

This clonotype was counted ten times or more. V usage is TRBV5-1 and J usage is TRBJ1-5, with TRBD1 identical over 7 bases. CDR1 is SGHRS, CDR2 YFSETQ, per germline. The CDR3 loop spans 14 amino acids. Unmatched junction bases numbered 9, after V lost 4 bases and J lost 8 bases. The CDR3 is CASSLNPGQEPQHF. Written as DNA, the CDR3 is TGCGCCAGCAGCCTTAATCCCGGACAGGAGCCCCAGCATTTT.

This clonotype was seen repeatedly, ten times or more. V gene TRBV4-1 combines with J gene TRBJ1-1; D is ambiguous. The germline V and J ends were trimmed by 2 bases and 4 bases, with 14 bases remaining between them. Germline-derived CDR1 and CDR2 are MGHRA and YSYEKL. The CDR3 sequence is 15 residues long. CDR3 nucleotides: TGCGCCAGCAGCCAACATGGACCGCTTAGCACTGAAGCTTTCTTT. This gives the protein CASSQHGPLSTEAFF.

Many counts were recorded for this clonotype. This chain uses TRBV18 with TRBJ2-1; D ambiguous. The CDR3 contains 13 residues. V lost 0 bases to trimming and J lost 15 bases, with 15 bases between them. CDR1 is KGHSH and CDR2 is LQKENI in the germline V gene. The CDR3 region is CASSPPSSLQWFF. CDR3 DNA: TGTGCCAGCTCACCACCGTCAAGCCTTCAGTGGTTCTTC. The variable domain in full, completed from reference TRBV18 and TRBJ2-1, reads NAGVMQNPRHLVRRRGQEARLRCSPMKGHSHVYWYRQLPEEGLKFMVYLQKENIIDESGMPKERFSAEFPKEGPSILRIQQVVRGDSAAYFCASSPPSSLQWFFGPGTRLTVL.

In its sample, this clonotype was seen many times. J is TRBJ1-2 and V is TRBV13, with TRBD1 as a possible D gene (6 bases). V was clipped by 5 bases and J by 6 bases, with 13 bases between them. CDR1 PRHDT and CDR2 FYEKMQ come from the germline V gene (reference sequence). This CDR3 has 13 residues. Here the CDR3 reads CASSPEGGDGYTF. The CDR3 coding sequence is TGTGCCAGCAGCCCCGAAGGGGGGGATGGCTACACCTTC.

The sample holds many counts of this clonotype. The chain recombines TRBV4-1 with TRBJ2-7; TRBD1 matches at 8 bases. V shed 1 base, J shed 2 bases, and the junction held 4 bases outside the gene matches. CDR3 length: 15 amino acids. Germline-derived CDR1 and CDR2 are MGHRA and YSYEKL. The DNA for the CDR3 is TGCGCCAGCAGCCAAGGGACAGGGCGGGCCTACGAGCAGTACTTC. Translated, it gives CASSQGTGRAYEQYF.